These 6 T cell receptor beta chains share one sample of origin, sequenced in a study of cytomegalovirus exposure and HLA in healthy donors (TCRdb year 2017). The library was generated by the immunoSEQ multiplex PCR assay. For the multiplex PCR, a mixture combining 60 forward primers for TCR Vbeta segments and 13 reverse primers for TCR Jbeta segments was used. Imported from immuneACCESS, the table was reduced by TCRdb to in-frame sequences with V and J called. These copies leave out some clones; in studies compared against another copy, an unresolved V gene accounts for under half, and the cause of the remainder is not known. The sample yields some 100,000 clones; 73% were counted once. Jointly, the top ten make up over 7.5% of the sample. Sequencing was done on a sample of PBMCs. All receptors come from a man between 35 and 55 years old in good health and CMV-seronegative.

The chain is built from TRBV7-3 and TRBJ1-5; D is undetermined. V was shortened by 5 bases and J by 0 bases, with 8 bases between the two germline ends. Germline lookup yields CDR1 SGHTA and CDR2 FQGTGA. There are 14 residues in the CDR3. CDR3 in amino acids: CASSQVHSNQPQHF. Written as DNA, the CDR3 is TGTGCCAGCAGCCAGGTCCATAGCAATCAGCCCCAGCATTTT.

The V call is TRBV5-1, the J call TRBJ2-5; TRBD2 matches 8 bases. The CDR3 totals 15 residues. Germline CDR1 reads SGHRS; CDR2 reads YFSETQ. With V trimmed by 4 bases and J by 2 bases, 7 bases remained unmatched. The CDR3 coding sequence is TGCGCCAGCAGCCCTGGGGGACTAGAGCAAGAGACCCAGTACTTC. As protein: CASSPGGLEQETQYF.

This chain connects TRBV7-9 to TRBJ2-5; maybe TRBD1 (6 bases). The CDR3 spans 15 residues. Germline values: CDR1 SEHNR, CDR2 FQNEAQ (reference sequence). V shed 1 base and J shed 2 bases, with 11 bases lying between them. This CDR3 reads CASSLEGDRQETQYF. The CDR3 DNA reads TGTGCCAGCAGCTTAGAGGGGGATCGGCAAGAGACCCAGTACTTC.

The chain has TRBV11-2 and TRBJ2-7, with TRBD1 as a possible D gene (5 bases). From germline, CDR1 is SGHAT and CDR2 FQNNGV. V shed 5 bases and J shed 0 bases, with 17 bases lying between them. The CDR3 spans 16 residues. The CDR3 protein is CASSETRNRFSYEQYF. In nucleotides, the CDR3 is TGTGCCAGCAGCGAAACTCGGAACAGGTTCTCCTACGAGCAGTACTTC.

The V call is TRBV11-1, the J call TRBJ2-7; a possible D gene is TRBD2 (5 bases). This CDR3 is built from 14 residues. Germline CDR1 reads SGHAT; CDR2 reads FQDESV (reference sequence). V lost 5 bases and J lost 6, with 17 bases in between. As DNA, the CDR3 is TGTGCCAGCAGCCCTACGGGTAGACGGGGCGAGCAGTACTTC. Residues: CASSPTGRRGEQYF. The full variable domain, completed using reference TRBV11-1 and TRBJ2-7, is EAEVAQSPRYKITEKSQAVAFWCDPISGHATLYWYRQILGQGPELLVQFQDESVVDDSQLPKDRFSAERLKGVDSTLKIQPAELGDSAMYLCASSPTGRRGEQYFGPGTRLTVT.

This chain connects TRBV7-2 to TRBJ2-5, with a weak D call TRBD2 (5 bases). The CDR3 loop spans 16 amino acids. Trimming left V 5 bases short and J 3 bases short, with 19 bases between. Germline CDR1 and CDR2: SGHTA and FQGNSA. The CDR3: CASSHQRPRGEETQYF. The CDR3 DNA reads as TGTGCCAGCAGCCACCAAAGGCCCCGGGGAGAAGAGACCCAGTACTTC.